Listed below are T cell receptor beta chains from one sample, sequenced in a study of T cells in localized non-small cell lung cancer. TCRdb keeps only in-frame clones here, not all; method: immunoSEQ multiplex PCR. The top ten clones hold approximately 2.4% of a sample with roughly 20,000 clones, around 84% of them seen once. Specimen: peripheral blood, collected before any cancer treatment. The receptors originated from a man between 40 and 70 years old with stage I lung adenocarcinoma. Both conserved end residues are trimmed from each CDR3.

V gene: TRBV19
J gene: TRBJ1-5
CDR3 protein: ASVDSQGHQPQH

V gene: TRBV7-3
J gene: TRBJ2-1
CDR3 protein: ASSPLAGGLNEQF

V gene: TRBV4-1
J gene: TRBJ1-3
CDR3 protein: ASSQGAGTAGNTIY

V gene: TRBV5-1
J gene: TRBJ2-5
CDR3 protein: ASSTSLAGKETQY

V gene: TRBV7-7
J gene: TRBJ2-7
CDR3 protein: ASSSEGSVYEQY

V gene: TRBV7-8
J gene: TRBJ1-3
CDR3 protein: ASSPREGAYGNTIY

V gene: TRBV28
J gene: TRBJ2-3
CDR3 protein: ASSLAGTDTQY

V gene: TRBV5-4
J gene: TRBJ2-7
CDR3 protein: ASSLGTDGYEQY

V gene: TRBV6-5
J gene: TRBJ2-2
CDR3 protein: ASSYSSGKNTGELF

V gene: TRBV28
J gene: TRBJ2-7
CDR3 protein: ASSPGGKQY

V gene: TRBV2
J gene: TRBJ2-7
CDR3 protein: ASSVVEGSYEQY

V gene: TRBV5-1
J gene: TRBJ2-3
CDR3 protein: ASKARGASTDTQY

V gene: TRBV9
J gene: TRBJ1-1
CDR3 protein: ASSGDRGAGEAF

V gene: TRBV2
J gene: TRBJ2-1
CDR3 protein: ASSELASGGPPYNEQF

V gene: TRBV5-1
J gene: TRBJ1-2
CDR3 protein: ASSRESMGYT

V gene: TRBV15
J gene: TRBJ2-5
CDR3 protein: ATSRDLQARETQY

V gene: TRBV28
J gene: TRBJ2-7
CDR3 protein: ASSLTGSGNEQY

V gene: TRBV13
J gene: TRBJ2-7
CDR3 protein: ASSPGGSSYEQY

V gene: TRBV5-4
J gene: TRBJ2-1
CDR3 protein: ASSWGWLAGGYEQF

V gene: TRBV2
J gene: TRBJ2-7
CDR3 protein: ASRYRAGPEQY

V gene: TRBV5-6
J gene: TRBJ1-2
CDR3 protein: ASSLRGQGAGYT

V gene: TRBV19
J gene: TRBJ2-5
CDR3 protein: ASKESGGVETQY

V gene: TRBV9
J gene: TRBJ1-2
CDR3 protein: ASSVDGRPYGYT

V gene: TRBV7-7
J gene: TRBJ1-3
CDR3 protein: ASSLQAGNTIY

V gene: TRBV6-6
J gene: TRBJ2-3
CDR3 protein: ASNTGDPPTDTQY

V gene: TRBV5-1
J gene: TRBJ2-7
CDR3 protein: ASSLEGTFGYEQY

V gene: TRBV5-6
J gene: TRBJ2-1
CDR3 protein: ASSLEQRELNEQF

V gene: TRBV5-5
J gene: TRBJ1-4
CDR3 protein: ASSLEGTSEKLF

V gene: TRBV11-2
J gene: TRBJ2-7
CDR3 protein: ASRLASSYEQY

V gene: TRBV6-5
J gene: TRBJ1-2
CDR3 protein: ASSYGRQVGYT

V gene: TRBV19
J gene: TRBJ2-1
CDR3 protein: ASSIAHRGNGEQF

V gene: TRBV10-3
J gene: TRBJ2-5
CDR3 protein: AISGGDRPGKTQY

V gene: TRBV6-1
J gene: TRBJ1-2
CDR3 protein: ASDRTPYGYT

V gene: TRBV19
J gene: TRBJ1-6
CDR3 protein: ASSTLDRAAPLH

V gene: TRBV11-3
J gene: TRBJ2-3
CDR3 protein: ASSLDGSDTDTQY

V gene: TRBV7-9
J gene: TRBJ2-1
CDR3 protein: ASSLWEGNEQF

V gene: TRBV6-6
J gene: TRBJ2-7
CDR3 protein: ASRETRDYEQY

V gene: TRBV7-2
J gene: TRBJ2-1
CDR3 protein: ASSLFGGTGANEQF

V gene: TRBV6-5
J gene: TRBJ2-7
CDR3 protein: AVRGGSYEQY

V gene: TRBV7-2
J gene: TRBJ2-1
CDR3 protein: ASSREGSSYNEQF

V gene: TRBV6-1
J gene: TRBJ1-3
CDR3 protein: ASSATLRTLRAFSGNTIY

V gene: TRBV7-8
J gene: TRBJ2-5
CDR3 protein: ASSHLAGRLETQY

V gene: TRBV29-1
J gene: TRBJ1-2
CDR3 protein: SVEDEVFYGYT

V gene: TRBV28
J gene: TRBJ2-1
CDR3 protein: ASSGWAGTTNNEQF

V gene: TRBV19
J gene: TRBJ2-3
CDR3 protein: ASSLEGRLTDTQY

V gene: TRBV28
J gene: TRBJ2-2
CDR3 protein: ATQQPNRGMDTGELF

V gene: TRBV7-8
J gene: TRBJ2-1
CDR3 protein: ASRPASSNEQF

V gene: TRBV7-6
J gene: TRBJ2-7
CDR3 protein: ASSLQATSSSYEQY

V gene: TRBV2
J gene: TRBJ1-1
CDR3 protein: ASVEGRMNTEAF

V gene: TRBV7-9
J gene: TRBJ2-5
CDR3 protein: ASSSGLAGASETQY

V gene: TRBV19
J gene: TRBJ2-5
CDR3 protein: ASSIGSSVRETQY

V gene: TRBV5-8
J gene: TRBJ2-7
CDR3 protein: ASSSGYPYEQY

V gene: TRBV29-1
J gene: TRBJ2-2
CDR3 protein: SVRQGANTGELF